Here is one T cell receptor (beta chain) with its context. The antigen is undetermined. The data were taken from a study of cytomegalovirus exposure and HLA in healthy donors. Broader study findings: TCR beta chain V- and J-gene trimming was linked, in a later analysis, to a missense variant in DCLRE1C. Researchers reported in a later analysis that common viral pathogens appeared linked to several top clusters.

Use of 60 Vbeta and 13 Jbeta primers characterized the PCR. Sequencing used immunoSEQ multiplex PCR; TCRdb keeps in-frame clones, though not all of them. This table holds approximately 150,000 clones, about four fifths found once. The receptor comes from a middle-aged man in good health and CMV-seronegative. Specimen: PBMCs.

In DNA, the CDR3 is TGTGCCAGCAGCTCACAAAGACTAGCGGGGGGCCAAGAGACCCAGTACTTC. This translates into CASSSQRLAGGQETQYF. V is TRBV5-6 and J is TRBJ2-5, with 13 positions matching TRBD2. With V trimmed by 3 bases and J by 1 base, 6 bases remained unmatched. This CDR3 contains 17 residues. Germline CDR1 SGHDT, CDR2 YYEEEE.